These 9 T cell receptor beta chains were sequenced from one sample in a study of T cells after yellow fever vaccination. Each CDR3 protein gets one entry after TCRdb re-called the 5' RACE reads with MiXCR. The sample records 450,000 to 550,000 distinct CDR3 sequences, 21% being singletons. The sample was PBMCs, taken roughly 20 days after the first yellow fever vaccination. These receptors all stem from a man aged 18-30 years who received the YFV17D yellow fever vaccine.

The sample holds a few counts of this clonotype. This chain links TRBV4-1 with TRBJ2-5, with D tentatively TRBD2 (5 bases). The V end lost 0 bases, the J end lost 6 bases, and 20 bases lay between the germline ends. CDR3 size: 17 residues. Germline CDR1 reads MGHRA; CDR2 reads YSYEKL. DNA of the CDR3: TGCGCCAGCAGCCAAGACCCCCCTAGCCCCCTGGGGAAGACCCAGTACTTC. This gives the protein CASSQDPPSPLGKTQYF.

This clonotype appeared a few times. CDR3 nucleotides: TGTGCCAGCAGCTTAGGATCGGGCGAGCAGTACTTC. Translation: CASSLGSGEQYF. The J gene is TRBJ2-7, the V gene TRBV7-9; unclear D gene. Trimming removed 1 base at V and 6 bases at J, with 7 bases between. The germline V gene has CDR1 SEHNR and CDR2 FQNEAQ (reference sequence). The CDR3 has 12 amino acids. The variable domain in full, completed from reference TRBV7-9 and TRBJ2-7, reads DTGVSQNPRHKITKRGQNVTFRCDPISEHNRLYWYRQTLGQGPEFLTYFQNEAQLEKSRLLSDRFSAERPKGSFSTLEIQRTEQGDSAMYLCASSLGSGEQYFGPGTRLTVT.

The chain combines TRBV20-1 with TRBJ2-3; weak D call: TRBD2 (5 bases). CDR1 and CDR2 (germline): DFQATT, SNEGSKA (reference sequence). The CDR3 is 16 amino acids. V was pared by 6 bases and J by 0 bases, with 19 bases between. The chain's CDR3 is CSARPLAHASTDTQYF. In DNA, the CDR3 is TGCAGTGCCCGCCCCCTAGCACACGCTAGCACAGATACGCAGTATTTT.

This clonotype was picked up a small number of times. An end of the junction does not agree with germline; a read error may underlie this. V usage is TRBV7-9 and J usage is TRBJ1-1; the D gene is possibly TRBD1 (5 bases). The length of the CDR3 is 8 residues. CDR1 and CDR2 from the germline V gene are SEHNR and FQNEAQ (reference sequence). CDR3 loop: CASSPPGF. For the CDR3, the DNA is TGTGCCAGCAGCCCACCAGGGTTT.

The chain employs TRBV12-3 or TRBV12-4 and TRBJ2-1; no clear D. V was shortened by 8 bases and J by 0 bases, with 8 bases between the two germline ends. This CDR3 is 13 amino acids long. The CDR3 loop is CASYGSSYNEQFF. The CDR3 DNA is TGTGCCAGCTACGGAAGCTCCTACAATGAGCAGTTCTTC.

In its sample, this clonotype was seen a few times. The chain joins TRBV5-1 to TRBJ1-2; D possibly corresponds to TRBD1 (6 bases). CDR3 size: 16 residues. Trimming removed 4 bases at V and 1 base at J, with 17 bases between. Germline-derived CDR1 and CDR2 are SGHRS and YFSETQ. DNA of the CDR3: TGCGCCAGCAGCACCGAAACAGGGCACCTTAACTATGGCTACACCTTC. This sequence encodes CASSTETGHLNYGYTF.

This clonotype turned up a few times. This sequence joins TRBV12-3 or TRBV12-4 and TRBJ2-5; TRBD2 aligns across 7 bases. The CDR3 is 17 residues long. V was pared by 0 bases and J by 2 bases, with 9 bases of the junction left unmatched. The CDR3 DNA sequence: TGTGCCAGCAGTTTAGCGCACGTTCAAGCGGGGCAAGAGACCCAGTACTTC. Amino acid sequence: CASSLAHVQAGQETQYF.

This clonotype was recorded a few times. This chain connects TRBV5-4 to TRBJ2-1; the match to TRBD1 covers 9 bases. This CDR3 contains 15 residues. Trimming cost V 5 bases and J 10 bases; bases outside gene matches: 13. The germline CDR1 and CDR2 sequences are SGHNT and YYREEE (reference sequence). CDR3 region: CASRLWTGATGEQFF. The CDR3 bases are TGTGCCAGCAGACTCTGGACAGGGGCGACGGGGGAGCAGTTCTTC.

The chain combines TRBV14 with TRBJ1-1, with a tentative D call TRBD1 (5 bases). V lost 4 bases to trimming and J lost 10 bases, with 16 bases between them. The germline V gene has CDR1 SGHDN and CDR2 FVKESK. There are 13 residues in the CDR3. CDR3 loop: CASSLSPGPGAFF. CDR3 bases: TGTGCCAGCAGCCTGTCACCGGGGCCCGGAGCTTTCTTT.